The present TCR beta chain was sequenced within a study of glioma-infiltrating T cells (dated by TCRdb to between 2015 and 2016). Concerning the study at large: TCR alpha- and beta-chain repertoires were sequenced from glioma tissue, non-neoplastic brain tissue and matched peripheral blood mononuclear cells. To gauge divergence between tissue and blood T-cell populations, every tissue-infiltrating repertoire was compared against the peripheral blood repertoire from the same patient. Three low-grade glioma patients, fewer than 10 primary glioblastoma patients and three non-glioma patients contributing non-neoplastic brain tissue were included in the paired cohort. Here is what the overall study found, with its caveats: Very few CDR3 sequences were shared between tissue and blood, attributed to high CDR3 diversity and limited sampling. Small numbers underpinned the group comparisons: under ten glioblastoma patients, three low-grade glioma patients and three non-neoplastic patients. VJ-independent divergence between tissue and blood was lower than expected in non-neoplastic patients but higher than expected in all gliomas, particularly low-grade gliomas.

This clonotype has just one count. This receptor's antigen is unknown. No per-base quality is available; no much larger clone lies one base away. Support from one read is weak. CDR1 and CDR2 (SGHRS, YFSETQ) derive from the germline V gene. Germline trimming amounts to 0 bases on V and 2 bases on J, with 8 as the count of junction bases outside the gene matches. From its cysteine to its phenylalanine, the CDR3 spans 17 amino acids. The read is trimmed to its CDR3 DNA, 51 bases read in frame from base 1. The iRepertoire nested amplicon-rescue multiplex PCR (arm-PCR) platform was used to amplify TCR alpha and beta CDR3 regions from RNA. For one-step reverse transcription and amplification, about 85-450 ng of tissue mRNA or PBMC total RNA was used as input. Following bead purification, Illumina adapters were added by a secondary multiplex PCR, and libraries between 200 and 400 bp were gel-purified. Demultiplexing relied on internal 6-nucleotide barcodes carried by the libraries. Libraries were sequenced on an Illumina MiSeq with 2x220 or 2x250 nucleotide paired-end reads. Per the source publication's procedure: Paired reads were merged using FLASH 1.2.11 and aligned with BWA-MEM to the GRCh37 human genome, and TRA and TRB reads were then extracted. V and J assignment used an IMGT-derived reference of cassette sequences and CDR3 motifs that included pseudogenes. Three-frame translation of reads was performed, and productive CDR3s were defined as those with a C...FGXG motif and no stop codons. A clonotype was defined as a unique combination of a V-J cassette pair and a CDR3 amino acid sequence. Reads were filtered by Hamming distance, thresholded by each sample's sequence error rate in mapped regions. The public reads were quality trimmed at Q25 with fastp and then assembled into clones with MiXCR by TCRdb, keeping productive beta chains. Rows with one shared CDR3 protein collapse into an entry with the most common genes and DNA. TCRdb's processing, not the authors', yielded these V and J calls. The sample profile shows approximately 88,000 distinct CDR3 sequences; around a quarter of them were found once. Clones ranked in the top ten supply approximately 7% of the sample.

Sequencing was done on a sample of glioma tissue, nonneoplastic brain tissue, or PBMCs (not recorded which). The TCR sequence derives from a human donor with low-grade glioma or glioblastoma, undergoing nonglioma brain surgery, or in good health (not recorded which). In this chain, TRBV5-1 is recombined with TRBJ2-3; 8 bases in the middle match TRBD1. For the CDR3, the sequence is CASSLAWTGITTDTQYF. The nucleotides read TGCGCCAGCAGCTTGGCTTGGACAGGGATCACCACAGATACGCAGTATTTT.